This TCR beta chain was retrieved from a study of blood T cell repertoires in COVID-19. Study as a whole: Researchers got acute and convalescent COVID-19 samples from the United States, Italy and Spain.

Original data processing: Amplification of reference gene primers provided the estimated nucleated cell counts. Measured with immunoSEQ multiplex PCR; TCRdb has only the in-frame clones, and not every one. V, J and clone size were drawn from that table, and D and trimming were deduced from the DNA. The sample contains over 140,000 clones, 76% of which appear only once. Germline loops: CDR1 KGHSH, CDR2 LQKENI. This CDR3 has 14 residues. Trimming took 3 bases from V and 4 from J, leaving 10 bases between them. V gene TRBV18 combines with J gene TRBJ1-3; D ambiguous. The sequenced sample was peripheral blood. The source of this sequence is a woman older than 75 with active or convalescent COVID-19. CDR3 bases: TGTGCCAGCTCACCGTGGGCCCCAGGAAACACCATATATTTT. It is translated as CASSPWAPGNTIYF.